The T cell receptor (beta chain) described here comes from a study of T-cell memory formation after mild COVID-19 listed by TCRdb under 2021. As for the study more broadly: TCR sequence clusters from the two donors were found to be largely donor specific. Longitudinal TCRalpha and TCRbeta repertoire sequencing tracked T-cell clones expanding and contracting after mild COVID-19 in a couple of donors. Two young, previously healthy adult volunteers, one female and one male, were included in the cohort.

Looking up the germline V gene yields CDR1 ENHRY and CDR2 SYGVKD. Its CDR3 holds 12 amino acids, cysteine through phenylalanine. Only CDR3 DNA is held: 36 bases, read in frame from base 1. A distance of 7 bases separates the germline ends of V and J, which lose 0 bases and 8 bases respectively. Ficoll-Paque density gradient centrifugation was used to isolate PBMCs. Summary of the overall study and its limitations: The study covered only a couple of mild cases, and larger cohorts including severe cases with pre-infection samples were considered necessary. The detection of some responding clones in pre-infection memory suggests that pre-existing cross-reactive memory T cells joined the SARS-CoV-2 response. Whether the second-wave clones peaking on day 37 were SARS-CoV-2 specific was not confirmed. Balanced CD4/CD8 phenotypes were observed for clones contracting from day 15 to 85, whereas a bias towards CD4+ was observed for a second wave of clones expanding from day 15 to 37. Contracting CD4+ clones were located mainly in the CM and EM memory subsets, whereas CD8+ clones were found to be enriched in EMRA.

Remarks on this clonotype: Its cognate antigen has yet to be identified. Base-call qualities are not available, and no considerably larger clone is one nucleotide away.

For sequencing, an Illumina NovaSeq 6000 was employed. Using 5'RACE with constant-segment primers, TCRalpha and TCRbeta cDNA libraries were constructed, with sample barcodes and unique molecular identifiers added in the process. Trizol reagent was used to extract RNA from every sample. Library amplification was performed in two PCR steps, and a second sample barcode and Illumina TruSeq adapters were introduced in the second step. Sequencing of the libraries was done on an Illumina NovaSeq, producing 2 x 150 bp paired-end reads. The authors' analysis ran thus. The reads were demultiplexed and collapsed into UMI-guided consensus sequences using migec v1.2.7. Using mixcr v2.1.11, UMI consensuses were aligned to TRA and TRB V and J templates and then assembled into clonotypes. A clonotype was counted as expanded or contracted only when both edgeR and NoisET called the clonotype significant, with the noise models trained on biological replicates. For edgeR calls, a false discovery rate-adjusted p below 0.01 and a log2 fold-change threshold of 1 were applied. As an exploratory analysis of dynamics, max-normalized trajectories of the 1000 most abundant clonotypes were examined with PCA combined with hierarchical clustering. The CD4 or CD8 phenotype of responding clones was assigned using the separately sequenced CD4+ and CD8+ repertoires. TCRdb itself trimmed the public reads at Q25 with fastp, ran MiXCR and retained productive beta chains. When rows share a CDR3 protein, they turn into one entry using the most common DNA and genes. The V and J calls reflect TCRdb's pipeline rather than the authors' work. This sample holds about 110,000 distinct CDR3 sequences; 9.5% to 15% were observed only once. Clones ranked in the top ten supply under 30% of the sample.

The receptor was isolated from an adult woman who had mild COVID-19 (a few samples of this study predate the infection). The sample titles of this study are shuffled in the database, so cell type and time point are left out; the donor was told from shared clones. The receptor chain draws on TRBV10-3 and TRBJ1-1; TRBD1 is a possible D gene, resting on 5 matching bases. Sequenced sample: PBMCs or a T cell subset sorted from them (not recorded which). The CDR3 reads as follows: CAISESAGEAFF. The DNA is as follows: TGTGCCATCAGTGAGTCCGCAGGGGAAGCTTTCTTT.